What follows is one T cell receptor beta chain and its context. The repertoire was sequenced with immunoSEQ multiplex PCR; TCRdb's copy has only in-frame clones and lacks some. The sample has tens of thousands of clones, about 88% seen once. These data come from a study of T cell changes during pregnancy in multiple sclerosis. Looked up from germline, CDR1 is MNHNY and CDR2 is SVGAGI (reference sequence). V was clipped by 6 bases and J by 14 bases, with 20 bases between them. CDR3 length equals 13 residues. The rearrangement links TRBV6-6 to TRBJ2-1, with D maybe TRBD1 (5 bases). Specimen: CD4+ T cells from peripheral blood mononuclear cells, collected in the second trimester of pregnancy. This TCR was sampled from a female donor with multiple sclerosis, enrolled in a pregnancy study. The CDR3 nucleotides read TGTGCCAGCAGCCAGACAGAAGGGTTTGCCGAGTTCTTC. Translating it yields CASSQTEGFAEFF.